The clone carrying this T cell receptor beta chain has a count of ten or more. No antigen is known for it. The V and J ends lost 1 base and 10 bases respectively, with 5 bases between them. Per the germline V gene, CDR1 is SGHVS and CDR2 is FQNEAQ. There are 12 residues in the CDR3. This sample stems from a study of early T cells in non-severe SARS-CoV-2 infection. General study findings and limits: Clonotype matching in VDJdb favored anti-spike CD8 responses and did not capture private and CD4 specificities.

TCRdb passed the 5' RACE reads through MiXCR, listing each CDR3 protein once. The sample holds around 70,000 distinct CDR3 sequences, 10% seen once. The chain recombines TRBV7-8 with TRBJ1-6; D remains ambiguous. The sequencing used whole blood, collected at baseline. This clonotype was obtained from an adult who was a healthcare worker with PCR-confirmed SARS-CoV-2 infection or an uninfected control (not recorded which). The CDR3 DNA reads TGTGCCAGCAGCTTAGTTTTCTCACCCCTCCACTTT. Translated, it gives CASSLVFSPLHF.